One sample yielded the 18 T cell receptor beta chains listed below, sequenced in a study of Graves' ophthalmopathy and Graves' hyperthyroidism. TCR beta CDR3 amplification used RNA transcripts. Second-round multiplex PCR followed a first-round RT-PCR using HTBI primers. TCRdb called the multiplex PCR reads again in MiXCR, with one record for every CDR3 protein. The table lists 500,000 to 700,000 distinct CDR3 sequences, 20% to 25% of them singletons. Input material: peripheral blood. Receptor source: a woman between 18 and 30 years old with stable Graves' hyperthyroidism. Some clones in this sample may be carry-over from other donors' samples.

This clonotype was recorded at least ten times. The chain joins TRBV7-9 to TRBJ1-1, with a possible D match to TRBD1 (6 bases). The CDR3 totals 13 residues. The V end lost 4 bases, the J end lost 3 bases, and 9 bases lay between the germline ends. The germline V gene has CDR1 SEHNR and CDR2 FQNEAQ (reference sequence). The CDR3 sequence is CASSSTGHTEAFF. In DNA, the CDR3 is TGTGCCAGCAGCTCCACAGGGCACACTGAAGCTTTCTTT.

This clonotype was recorded many times. The CDR3 DNA is TGTGCCAGCAGCTTAGGCGCGCCAGGGAGGTCACCCCTCCACTTT. Its translation: CASSLGAPGRSPLHF. J is TRBJ1-6 and V is TRBV11-1; TRBD1 might be the D (5 bases). The germline CDR1 and CDR2 sequences are SGHAT and FQDESV (reference sequence). The CDR3 covers 15 residues. V dropped 1 base and J dropped 10 bases, with 14 bases sitting between them. Full variable domain (missing parts from reference TRBV11-1 and TRBJ1-6): EAEVAQSPRYKITEKSQAVAFWCDPISGHATLYWYRQILGQGPELLVQFQDESVVDDSQLPKDRFSAERLKGVDSTLKIQPAELGDSAMYLCASSLGAPGRSPLHFGNGTRLTVT.

The gene calls are TRBV15 and TRBJ1-2; D call uncertain. Germline V lookup: CDR1 LNHNV, CDR2 YYDKDF (reference sequence). The CDR3 runs to 13 residues. Trimming took 0 bases from V and 3 from J, leaving 5 bases between them. The CDR3 coding sequence is TGTGCCACCAGCAGAGATTCGGACTATGGCTACACCTTC. As protein: CATSRDSDYGYTF.

Many counts were recorded for this clonotype. The germline gene is not matched at one end of the junction; a read error may be the cause. The chain combines TRBV2 with TRBJ1-5; TRBD1 is a possible D gene (5 bases). Germline V gene sequence: CDR1 SNHLY, CDR2 FYNNEI. The CDR3 has 15 amino acids. CDR3 residues: CASSEAGQANQPQHF. The CDR3 DNA reads TGTGCCAGCAGCGAAGCGGGGCAGGCCAATCAGCCCCAGCATTTT.

This clonotype has ten or more counts. The chain links TRBV12-3 or TRBV12-4 to TRBJ1-5; no firm D call. The CDR3 consists of 13 residues. Between the trimmed V and J ends, which lost 6 bases and 2 bases, there was a span of 8 bases. Here the CDR3 DNA reads TGTGCCAGCAGCTCCGTTGGCAATCAGCCCCAGCATTTT. The encoded protein is CASSSVGNQPQHF.

This clonotype showed up many times. This chain uses TRBV20-1 with TRBJ2-7; 9 nucleotides align to TRBD2. Losses at the gene ends were 1 base for V and 3 bases for J; bases not matched to a gene: 13. The CDR3 extends over 17 amino acids. Germline V gene sequence: CDR1 DFQATT, CDR2 SNEGSKA (reference sequence). In DNA, the CDR3 is TGCAGTGCTAGAGGGCAAGGGAGCGGGAGGATGGGCTACGAGCAGTACTTC. It is translated as CSARGQGSGRMGYEQYF.

In regard to this clonotype: A much larger clone lies one base from this, so it may be a read error. The rearrangement links TRBV27 to TRBJ1-1, with D possibly being TRBD1 (5 bases). Looked up from germline, CDR1 is MNHEY and CDR2 is SMNVEV (reference sequence). The CDR3 extends over 18 amino acids. The CDR3 DNA reads as TGTGCCAGCAGTGTGGGGAGACAGACTAAAACCATGAACACTGAAGCTTGCTTT. Translating gives CASSVGRQTKTMNTEACF.

This clonotype was picked up a small number of times. The V and J genes are TRBV18 and TRBJ1-3, with D unclear. This CDR3 contains 11 residues. The germline V gene has CDR1 KGHSH and CDR2 LQKENI. V was pared by 4 bases and J by 6 bases, with 4 bases between. CDR3 sequence (DNA): TGTGCCAGCTCACTCCAAAACACCATATATTTT. This encodes CASSLQNTIYF.

This clonotype has more than one count but fewer than ten. The chain links TRBV6-1 to TRBJ2-2; either TRBD1 or TRBD2 may fit D (5 bases each). V dropped 0 bases and J dropped 5 bases, with 10 bases sitting between them. CDR1 is MNHNS, CDR2 SASEGT, per germline. The CDR3 covers 15 residues. CDR3 in amino acids: CASSEAGRITGELFF. In DNA, the CDR3 is TGTGCCAGCAGTGAAGCGGGACGTATTACCGGGGAGCTGTTTTTT.

V gene TRBV12-3 or TRBV12-4 combines with J gene TRBJ1-5; no firm D call. The CDR3 spans 13 residues. Trimming removed 6 bases from V and 1 base from J, with 7 bases in between. CDR3 DNA sequence: TGTGCCAGCAGCCGCCGGAGCAATCAGCCCCAGCATTTT. Its translation: CASSRRSNQPQHF.

This clonotype was recorded at least ten times. The V call is TRBV5-1, the J call TRBJ1-5; 7 nucleotides line up with TRBD1. The CDR3 is 15 residues long. V dropped 0 bases and J dropped 1; count of bases not matched to a gene: 1. Germline-derived CDR1 and CDR2 are SGHRS and YFSETQ. DNA for the CDR3: TGCGCCAGCAGCTTGGGGGACAGAAGCAATCAGCCCCAGCATTTT. Its protein is CASSLGDRSNQPQHF.

In this sample, this clonotype turned up many times. V usage is TRBV6-1 and J usage is TRBJ1-5; D uncertain. The CDR3 is 16 amino acids. The germline V gene has CDR1 MNHNS and CDR2 SASEGT. Trimming left V 1 base short and J 0 bases short, with 10 bases between. CDR3 in amino acids: CASSEGSFYSNQPQHF. CDR3 nucleotides: TGTGCCAGCAGTGAAGGGTCCTTTTATAGCAATCAGCCCCAGCATTTT.

The J gene is TRBJ1-1, the V gene TRBV7-2; the D gene is possibly TRBD1 (5 bases). The V end was cut by 5 bases, the J end by 4 bases, with 14 bases between. Germline V gives CDR1 SGHTA, CDR2 FQGNSA. The CDR3 runs to 14 residues. CDR3 residues: CASSLRQGPTEAFF. As DNA, the CDR3 is TGTGCCAGCAGCCTTAGGCAGGGCCCCACTGAAGCTTTCTTT.

J is TRBJ2-2 and V is TRBV11-2, with TRBD2 identical over 11 bases. Trimming removed 5 bases from V and 6 bases from J; junction bases left unmatched: 8. Per germline, CDR1 SGHAT and CDR2 FQNNGV. The CDR3 loop spans 16 amino acids. As DNA, the CDR3 is TGTGCCAGCAGCCCCTCTAGCGGGAGGATAGCCGGGGAGCTGTTTTTT. This encodes CASSPSSGRIAGELFF.

Many counts were recorded for this clonotype. This chain links TRBV5-1 with TRBJ2-5; D might be TRBD1 (7 bases). Germline CDR1 reads SGHRS; CDR2 reads YFSETQ. The CDR3 has 13 residues. Trimming stripped 6 bases from V and 4 bases from J, with 13 bases between. The DNA for the CDR3 is TGCGCCAGCAAGGAGGGGGCAGGAGAGACCCAGTACTTC. This encodes CASKEGAGETQYF.

This clonotype has just a few counts. The CDR3 protein is CASSLRLDPFGFYEQYF. Here the CDR3 DNA reads TGTGCCAGCAGTTTACGGCTTGATCCATTTGGCTTCTACGAGCAGTACTTC. The gene calls are TRBV27 and TRBJ2-7; no firm D call. The germline CDR1 and CDR2 sequences are MNHEY and SMNVEV (reference sequence). Trimming pared 2 bases from V and 3 bases from J, leaving 20 bases between. The CDR3 is 17 amino acids.

This clonotype was picked up a small number of times. This chain connects TRBV7-3 to TRBJ1-3; D call uncertain. Germline V gene lookup returns CDR1 SGHTA and CDR2 FQGTGA. Trimming shortened V by 5 bases and J by 4 bases, and 9 bases separated the two germline ends. CDR3 length: 13 amino acids. The CDR3: CASSPERGNTIYF. CDR3 in DNA: TGTGCCAGCAGCCCAGAGAGGGGAAACACCATATATTTT.

This clonotype was picked up many times. This chain joins TRBV6-1 and TRBJ1-2, with D hard to call. Germline CDR1 is MNHNS and CDR2 is SASEGT. Trimming cost V 6 bases and J 4 bases, with 3 bases left between them. The CDR3 is 10 residues long. CDR3 DNA: TGTGCCAGCAGAGGCTATGGCTACACCTTC. It codes for CASRGYGYTF.